The next 2 T cell receptor beta chains were all read from a single sample in a study of identical twins. TCRdb re-called the 5' RACE reads with MiXCR, one entry per CDR3 protein. Of fewer than 500,000 distinct CDR3 sequences listed, roughly an eighth are singletons. The data also belong to a second study, concerning yellow fever vaccine responses in identical twins.

The sample taken for sequencing was CD4+ T cells sorted from blood. The receptors derive from a woman aged 18-29 years in good health.

This clonotype was seen only a few times. The chain links TRBV6-1 to TRBJ1-2, with 7 bases matching TRBD1. The CDR3 runs 14 residues. Losses at the gene ends were 4 bases for V and 5 bases for J; bases not matched to a gene: 7. Germline V CDR1 and CDR2: MNHNS, SASEGT. CDR3 sequence (DNA): TGTGCCAGCAGTGTCGGCGGACAGGTGTATGGCTACACCTTC. Its protein product is CASSVGGQVYGYTF.

The CDR3 nucleotides are TGTGCCAGCAGCTTCTTCCAGCGGGGGATTTCCTACAATGAGCAGTTCTTC. It is translated as CASSFFQRGISYNEQFF. This chain joins TRBV7-9 and TRBJ2-1, with 8 bases matching TRBD2. Germline lookup yields CDR1 SEHNR and CDR2 FQNEAQ (reference sequence). The V segment lost 3 bases and the J segment 1 base; nucleotides outside the gene matches: 8. The CDR3 runs to 17 residues.